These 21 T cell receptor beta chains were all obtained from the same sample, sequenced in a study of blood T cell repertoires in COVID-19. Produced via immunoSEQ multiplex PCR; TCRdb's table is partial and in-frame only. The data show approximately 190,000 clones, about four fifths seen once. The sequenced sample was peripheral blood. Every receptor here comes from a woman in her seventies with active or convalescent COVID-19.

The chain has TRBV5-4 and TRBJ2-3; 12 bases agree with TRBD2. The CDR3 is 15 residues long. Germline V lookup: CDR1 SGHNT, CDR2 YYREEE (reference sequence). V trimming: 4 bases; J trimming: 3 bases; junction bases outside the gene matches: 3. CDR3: CASSPTSGRTDTQYF. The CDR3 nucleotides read TGTGCCAGCAGCCCGACTAGCGGGAGAACAGATACGCAGTATTTT.

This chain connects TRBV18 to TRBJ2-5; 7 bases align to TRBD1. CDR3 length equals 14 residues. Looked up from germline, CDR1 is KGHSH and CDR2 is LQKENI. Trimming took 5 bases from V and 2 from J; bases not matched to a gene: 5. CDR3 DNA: TGTGCCAGCTCAATGAACAGGGGTCAAGAGACCCAGTACTTC. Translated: CASSMNRGQETQYF.

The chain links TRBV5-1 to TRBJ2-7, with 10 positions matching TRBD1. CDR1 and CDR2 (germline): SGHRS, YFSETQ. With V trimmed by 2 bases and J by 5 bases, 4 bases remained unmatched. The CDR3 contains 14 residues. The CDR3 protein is CASSLDRGPNEQYF. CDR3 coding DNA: TGCGCCAGCAGCTTAGACAGGGGGCCCAACGAGCAGTACTTC.

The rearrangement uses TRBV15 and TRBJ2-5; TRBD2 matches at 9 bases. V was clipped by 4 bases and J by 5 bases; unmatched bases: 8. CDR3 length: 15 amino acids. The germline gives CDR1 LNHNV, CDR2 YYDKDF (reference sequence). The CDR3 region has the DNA TGTGCCACCAGCACATTGATAGCGGGAGATGAGACCCAGTACTTC. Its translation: CATSTLIAGDETQYF.

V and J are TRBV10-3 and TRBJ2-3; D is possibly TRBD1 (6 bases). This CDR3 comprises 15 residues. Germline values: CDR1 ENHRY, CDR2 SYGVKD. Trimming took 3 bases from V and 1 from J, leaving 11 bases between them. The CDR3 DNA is TGTGCCATCAGTGATCCCCCAGGGGGCACAGATACGCAGTATTTT. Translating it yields CAISDPPGGTDTQYF.

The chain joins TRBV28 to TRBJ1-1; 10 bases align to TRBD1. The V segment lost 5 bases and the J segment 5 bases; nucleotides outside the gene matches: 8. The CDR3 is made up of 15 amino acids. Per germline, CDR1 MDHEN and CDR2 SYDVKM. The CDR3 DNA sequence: TGTGCCAGCAGTCTCCGGGACAGGGGTAGGACTGAAGCTTTCTTT. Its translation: CASSLRDRGRTEAFF.

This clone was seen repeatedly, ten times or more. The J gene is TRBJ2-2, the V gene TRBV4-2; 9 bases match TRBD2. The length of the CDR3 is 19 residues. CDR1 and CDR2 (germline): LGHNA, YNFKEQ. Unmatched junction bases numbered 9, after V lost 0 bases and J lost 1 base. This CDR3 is CASSQDDGLTSGNTGELFF. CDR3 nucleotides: TGTGCCAGCAGCCAAGATGATGGGTTGACTAGCGGGAACACCGGGGAGCTGTTTTTT.

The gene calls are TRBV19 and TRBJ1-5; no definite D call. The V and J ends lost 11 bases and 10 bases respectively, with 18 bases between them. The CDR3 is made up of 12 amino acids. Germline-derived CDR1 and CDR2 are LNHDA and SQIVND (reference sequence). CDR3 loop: CASWHPGTPQHF. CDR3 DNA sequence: TGTGCCTCGTGGCACCCGGGAACTCCCCAGCATTTT.

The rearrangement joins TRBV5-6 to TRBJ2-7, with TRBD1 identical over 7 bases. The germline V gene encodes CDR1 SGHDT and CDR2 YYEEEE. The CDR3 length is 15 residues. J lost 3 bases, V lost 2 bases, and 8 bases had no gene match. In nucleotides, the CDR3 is TGTGCCAGCAGCTTCATGTTCAGGGGGAACTACGAGCAGTACTTC. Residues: CASSFMFRGNYEQYF.

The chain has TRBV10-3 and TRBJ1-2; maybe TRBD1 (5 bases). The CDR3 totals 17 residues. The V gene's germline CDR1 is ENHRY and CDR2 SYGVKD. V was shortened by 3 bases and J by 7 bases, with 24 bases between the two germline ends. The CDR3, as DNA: TGTGCCATCAGTGATCTCCGGCAGGGAACGGGTATTCGTGGCTACACCTTC. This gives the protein CAISDLRQGTGIRGYTF.

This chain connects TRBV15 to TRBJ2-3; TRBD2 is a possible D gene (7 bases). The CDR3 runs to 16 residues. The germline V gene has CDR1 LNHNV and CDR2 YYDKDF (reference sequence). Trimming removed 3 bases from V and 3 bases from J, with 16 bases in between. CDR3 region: CATSRGGQGKTDTQYF. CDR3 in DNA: TGTGCCACCAGCAGGGGGGGGCAGGGGAAGACAGATACGCAGTATTTT.

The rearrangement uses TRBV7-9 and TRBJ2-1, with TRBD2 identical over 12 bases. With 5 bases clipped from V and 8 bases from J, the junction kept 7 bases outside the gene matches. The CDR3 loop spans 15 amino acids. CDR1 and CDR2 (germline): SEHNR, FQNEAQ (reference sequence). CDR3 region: CASSILAGGPHEQFF. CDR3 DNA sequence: TGTGCCAGCAGCATCCTAGCGGGAGGGCCACATGAGCAGTTCTTC.

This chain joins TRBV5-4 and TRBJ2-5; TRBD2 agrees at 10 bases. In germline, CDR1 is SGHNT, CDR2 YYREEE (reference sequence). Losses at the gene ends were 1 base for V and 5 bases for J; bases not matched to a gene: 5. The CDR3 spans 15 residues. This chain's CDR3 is CASSLSGRAGETQYF. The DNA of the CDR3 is TGTGCCAGCAGCTTGAGCGGGAGGGCAGGCGAGACCCAGTACTTC.

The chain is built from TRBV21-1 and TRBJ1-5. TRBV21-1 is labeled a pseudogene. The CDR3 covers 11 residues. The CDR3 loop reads CPDCCNQPQHF. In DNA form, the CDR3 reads TGTCCGGACTGTTGCAATCAGCCCCAGCATTTT.

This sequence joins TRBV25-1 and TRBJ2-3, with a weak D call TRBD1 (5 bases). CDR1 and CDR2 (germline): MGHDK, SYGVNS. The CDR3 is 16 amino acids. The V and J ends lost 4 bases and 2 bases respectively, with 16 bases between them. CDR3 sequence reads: CASSAWGTYYTDTQYF. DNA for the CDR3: TGTGCCAGCAGTGCCTGGGGCACTTACTACACAGATACGCAGTATTTT. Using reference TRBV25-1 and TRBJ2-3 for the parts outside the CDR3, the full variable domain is EADIYQTPRYLVIGTGKKITLECSQTMGHDKMYWYQQDPGMELHLIHYSYGVNSTEKGDLSSESTVSRIRTEHFPLTLESARPSHTSQYLCASSAWGTYYTDTQYFGPGTRLTVL.

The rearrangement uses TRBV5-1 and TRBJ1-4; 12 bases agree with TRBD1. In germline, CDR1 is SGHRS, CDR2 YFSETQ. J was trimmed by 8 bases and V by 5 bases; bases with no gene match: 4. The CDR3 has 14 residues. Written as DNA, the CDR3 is TGCGCCAGCAGGGGGGGACAGGGGGCCGAAAAACTGTTTTTT. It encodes CASRGGQGAEKLFF.

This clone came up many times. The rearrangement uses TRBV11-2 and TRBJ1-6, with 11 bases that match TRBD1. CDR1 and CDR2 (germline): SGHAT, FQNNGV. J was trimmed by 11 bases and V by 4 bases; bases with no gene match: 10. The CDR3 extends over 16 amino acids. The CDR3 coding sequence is TGTGCCAGCAGCTCTGTGGACAGGGGGCGCGGTCCACCCCTCCACTTT. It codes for CASSSVDRGRGPPLHF.

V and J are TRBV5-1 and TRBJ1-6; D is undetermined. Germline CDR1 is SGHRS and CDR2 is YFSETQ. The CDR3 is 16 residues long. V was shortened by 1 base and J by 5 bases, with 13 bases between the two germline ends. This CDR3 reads CASSLYGIRDNSPLHF. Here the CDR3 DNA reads TGCGCCAGCAGCTTGTACGGGATAAGGGATAATTCACCCCTCCACTTT.

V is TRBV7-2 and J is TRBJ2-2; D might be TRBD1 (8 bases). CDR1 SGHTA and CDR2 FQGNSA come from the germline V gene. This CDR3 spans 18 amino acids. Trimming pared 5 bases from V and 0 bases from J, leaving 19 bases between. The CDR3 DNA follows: TGTGCCAGCAGCCAGGGGGCTAGCGGTTATGCGAACACCGGGGAGCTGTTTTTT. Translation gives CASSQGASGYANTGELFF.

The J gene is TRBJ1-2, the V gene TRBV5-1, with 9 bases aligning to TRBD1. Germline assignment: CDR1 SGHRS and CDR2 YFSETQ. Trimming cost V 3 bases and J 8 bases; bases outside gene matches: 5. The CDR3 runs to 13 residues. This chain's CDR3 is CASSSGTGLGYTF. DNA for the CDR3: TGCGCCAGCAGCTCCGGGACAGGGTTGGGCTACACCTTC.

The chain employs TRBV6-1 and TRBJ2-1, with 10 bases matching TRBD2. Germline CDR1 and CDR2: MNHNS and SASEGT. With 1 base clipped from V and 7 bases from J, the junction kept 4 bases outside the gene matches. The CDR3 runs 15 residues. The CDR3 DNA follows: TGTGCCAGCAGTGAAGAAGTTAGCGGGAGGAATGAGCAGTTCTTC. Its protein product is CASSEEVSGRNEQFF.